A selection of T cell receptor beta chains follows, all from one sample in a study of shared clonotypes between healthy human individuals. The table came from immunoSEQ multiplex PCR; TCRdb's copy has only in-frame clones and leaves some out. The data hold some 2,000,000 clones, with 90% to 95% observed a single time. The sample consisted of naive CD4+ T cells sorted from blood. All receptors derive from a man in his late teens or twenties in good health. Each CDR3 is given with its conserved first and last residue.

TRBV21-1,TRBJ2-3,CASSKFNLKLAGRIDTQYF
TRBV15,TRBJ2-1,CATKGGGSYNEQFF
TRBV2,TRBJ2-2,CASSALRWTGELFF
TRBV6-1,TRBJ2-5,CASRLTGAQETQYF
TRBV27,TRBJ2-6,CASSANPTGSGANVLTF
TRBV7-2,TRBJ2-1,CASSRDSYNEQFF
TRBV21-1,TRBJ2-1,CASSDTGEAYNEQFF
TRBV11-2,TRBJ2-3,CASSLGAWAAASLDTQYF
TRBV7-9,TRBJ1-1,CASSLGVTVGEAFF
TRBV19,TRBJ2-1,CASRFWARQRPERYEQFF
TRBV5-6,TRBJ1-1,CASSFDMNTEAFF
TRBV5-1,TRBJ1-1,CASSLAEGGQAFF